This TCR beta chain is from a study of CD8+ T cells in alopecia areata. To note about this clone: Antigen unknown.

Regarding treatment: oral pan-JAK inhibitor, 5-10 mg twice daily. V was pared by 5 bases and J by 2 bases, with 9 bases between. CDR3 size: 13 residues. Per the germline V gene, CDR1 is SNHLY and CDR2 is FYNNEI. Extracted from the samples, RNA was reverse transcribed into cDNA to serve as the sequencing template. Clones were sequenced by immunoSEQ multiplex PCR, and TCRdb holds only the in-frame ones, with some missing. Of around 200,000 clones detected, around three fifths appear once; the ten largest clones hold around an eighth. Findings and caveats of the study: Many expanded lesional clones remained in scalp and blood on tofacitinib.

J is TRBJ1-2 and V is TRBV2; no reliable D call. The sequenced sample was CD8+ T cells sorted from blood, obtained at week 24, from a patient treated with tofacitinib. This TCR derives from a human donor with alopecia areata. In DNA, the CDR3 is TGTGCCAGCAGTTCGCAGGAGAACTATGGCTACACCTTC. Its protein product is CASSSQENYGYTF.